The TCR beta chain described here comes from a study of shared clonotypes between healthy human individuals. CDR1 SGHKS and CDR2 YYEKEE come from the germline V gene (reference sequence). Trimming stripped 3 bases from V and 2 bases from J, with 3 bases between. The CDR3 is 11 amino acids. This was a deep-level run. Sequenced by immunoSEQ multiplex PCR; TCRdb stores in-frame clones only, minus some. The sample has about 2.4 million clones; 90% to 95% are singletons. The specimen sequenced was naive CD4+ T cells from PBMCs. Specified subset: CD45RA+ positively selected. The sequence came from a man aged 18 to 29 in good health. Some clones in this sample may be carry-over from other donors' samples. The chain employs TRBV5-5 and TRBJ2-7; D unclear. CDR3 sequence reads: CASSSPYEQYF. The CDR3 bases are TGTGCCAGCAGCTCCCCCTACGAGCAGTACTTC.